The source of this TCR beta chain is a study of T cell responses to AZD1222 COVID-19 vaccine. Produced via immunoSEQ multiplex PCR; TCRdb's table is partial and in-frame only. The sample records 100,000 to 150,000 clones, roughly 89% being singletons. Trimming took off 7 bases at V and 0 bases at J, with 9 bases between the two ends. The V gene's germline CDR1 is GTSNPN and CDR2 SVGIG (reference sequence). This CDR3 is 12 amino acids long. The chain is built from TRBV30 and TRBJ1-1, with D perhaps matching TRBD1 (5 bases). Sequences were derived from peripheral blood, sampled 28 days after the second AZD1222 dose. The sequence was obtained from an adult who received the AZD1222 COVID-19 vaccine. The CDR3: CALKTVNTEAFF. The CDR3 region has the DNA TGTGCCTTGAAGACAGTGAACACTGAAGCTTTCTTT.